The subject of this entry is one T cell receptor (beta chain). Its antigen is as yet unknown. The sample is drawn from a study of cytomegalovirus exposure and HLA in healthy donors. Study-wide findings and caveats: The authors enumerated around 150 TCR beta chains as linked to cytomegalovirus. Rare TCR sequences dominated, though some public TCRs recurred in many donors.

The donors were part of the approximately 120-subject validation cohort, which stood apart from the roughly 700-subject first cohort. Germline CDR1 SGHVS, CDR2 FNYEAQ. V was trimmed by 6 bases and J by 6 bases, leaving 11 bases between them. The CDR3 has 13 amino acids. Assay: immunoSEQ multiplex PCR; the TCRdb copy retains only in-frame clones and omits some. The sample shows approximately 120,000 clones, around 94% of them seen only once. The chain combines TRBV7-6 with TRBJ2-2; no definite D call. The sequence was collected from a woman aged 18-35 years in good health and CMV-seronegative. The source material was PBMCs. The CDR3 nucleotides are TGTGCCAGCAGGCACGAGGTGGCCGGGGAGCTGTTTTTT. Residues: CASRHEVAGELFF. Variable domain in full (rest from reference TRBV7-6 and TRBJ2-2): GAGVSQSPRYKVTKRGQDVALRCDPISGHVSLYWYRQALGQGPEFLTYFNYEAQQDKSGLPNDRFSAERPEGSISTLTIQRTEQRDSAMYRCASRHEVAGELFFGEGSRLTVL.